The rows below give T cell receptor beta chains drawn from one sample of a study of regulatory T cells in long-lasting Graves disease. TCRdb analysed the multiplex PCR reads with MiXCR anew, one entry per CDR3 protein. The profile shows about 400,000 distinct CDR3 sequences, under 20% of them singletons. The sample was also reused in another study, on T cells in Graves' hyperthyroidism and ophthalmopathy.

The material was peripheral blood mononuclear cells (PBMCs), obtained at new diagnosis, from a patient treated with antithyroid drugs. These receptor sequences come from a woman aged 18-35 years with Graves disease. Both conserved end residues are part of each CDR3. The D gene is left open where the match is weak. Clone size, where shown, is once, few, many, or a class for clones that have expanded.

D gene: .; clone size: many; V gene: TRBV18; J gene: TRBJ2-6; CDR3 length: 19; CDR3 protein: CASSSRATGSPSGANVLTF; CDR3 DNA: TGTGCCAGCTCATCTCGAGCGACGGGTTCCCCCTCTGGGGCCAACGTCCTGACTTTC
D gene: TRBD2; clone size: many; V gene: TRBV6-4; J gene: TRBJ2-1; CDR3 length: 15; CDR3 protein: CASSDHSGGLNEQFF; CDR3 DNA: TGTGCCAGCAGTGATCACAGCGGGGGCCTCAATGAGCAGTTCTTC
D gene: .; clone size: many; V gene: TRBV7-3; J gene: TRBJ1-4; CDR3 length: 22; CDR3 protein: CASSPGWRSGSTGGPTNEKLFF; CDR3 DNA: TGTGCCAGCAGCCCAGGTTGGCGGAGCGGGTCAACTGGGGGGCCAACTAATGAAAAACTGTTTTTT
D gene: .; clone size: .; V gene: TRBV4-1; J gene: TRBJ1-4; CDR3 length: 13; CDR3 protein: CASSGLLDEKLFF; CDR3 DNA: TGCGCCAGCAGCGGCCTCTTGGATGAAAAACTGTTTTTT
D gene: TRBD2; clone size: many; V gene: TRBV2; J gene: TRBJ2-3; CDR3 length: 17; CDR3 protein: CASSDETSGSSTDTQYF; CDR3 DNA: TGTGCCAGCAGTGACGAAACTAGCGGGAGCAGCACAGATACGCAGTATTTT
D gene: .; clone size: few; V gene: TRBV15; J gene: TRBJ2-1; CDR3 length: 15; CDR3 protein: CATSFNRMTGDEQFF; CDR3 DNA: TGTGCCACCAGCTTCAACCGTATGACGGGGGATGAGCAGTTCTTC
D gene: .; clone size: .; V gene: TRBV24-1; J gene: TRBJ1-2; CDR3 length: 13; CDR3 protein: CATNPGGSSGYTF; CDR3 DNA: TGTGCCACCAACCCCGGGGGTTCTTCTGGCTACACCTTC
D gene: TRBD2; clone size: .; V gene: TRBV2; J gene: TRBJ2-1; CDR3 length: 16; CDR3 protein: CASKLAGGLAYNEQFF; CDR3 DNA: TGTGCCAGCAAACTAGCGGGGGGGCTAGCCTACAATGAGCAGTTCTTC
D gene: TRBD2; clone size: many; V gene: TRBV7-2; J gene: TRBJ2-7; CDR3 length: 14; CDR3 protein: CASSFGGGGYEQYF; CDR3 DNA: TGTGCCAGCAGTTTTGGGGGGGGGGGTTACGAGCAGTACTTC
D gene: TRBD1; clone size: .; V gene: TRBV6-1; J gene: TRBJ1-2; CDR3 length: 13; CDR3 protein: CASRGQGEGGYTF; CDR3 DNA: TGTGCCAGCAGGGGACAGGGTGAAGGTGGCTACACCTTC
D gene: .; clone size: many; V gene: TRBV20-1; J gene: TRBJ2-7; CDR3 length: 16; CDR3 protein: CSATTFRDVSPYEQYF; CDR3 DNA: TGCAGTGCTACCACCTTCAGGGACGTGTCTCCCTACGAGCAGTACTTC
D gene: TRBD2; clone size: .; V gene: TRBV29-1; J gene: TRBJ2-3; CDR3 length: 14; CDR3 protein: CSSKRAGGADTQYF; CDR3 DNA: TGCAGCTCCAAACGGGCGGGGGGGGCAGATACGCAGTATTTT
D gene: .; clone size: many; V gene: TRBV6-5; J gene: TRBJ1-1; CDR3 length: 14; CDR3 protein: CASSYGVVEAEAFF; CDR3 DNA: TGTGCCAGCAGTTACGGGGTGGTAGAAGCTGAAGCTTTCTTT
D gene: .; clone size: many; V gene: TRBV5-1; J gene: TRBJ2-3; CDR3 length: 16; CDR3 protein: CASSLAPSASTDTQYF; CDR3 DNA: TGCGCCAGCAGCTTGGCCCCTAGCGCTAGCACAGATACGCAGTATTTT
D gene: .; clone size: many; V gene: TRBV30; J gene: TRBJ1-2; CDR3 length: 12; CDR3 protein: CAWTEGGNGYTF; CDR3 DNA: TGTGCCTGGACCGAAGGGGGGAATGGCTACACCTTC
D gene: .; clone size: many; V gene: TRBV2; J gene: TRBJ2-5; CDR3 length: 13; CDR3 protein: CASGPTGAETQYF; CDR3 DNA: TGTGCCAGCGGACCCACGGGGGCGGAGACCCAGTACTTC
D gene: .; clone size: many; V gene: TRBV5-1; J gene: TRBJ2-1; CDR3 length: 13; CDR3 protein: CASSLALGNEQFF; CDR3 DNA: TGCGCCAGCAGCTTGGCCTTAGGGAATGAGCAGTTCTTC
D gene: TRBD1; clone size: many; V gene: TRBV3-1; J gene: TRBJ1-2; CDR3 length: 15; CDR3 protein: CASSPTGQSGYGYTF; CDR3 DNA: TGTGCCAGCAGCCCCACGGGACAGTCGGGCTATGGCTACACCTTC
D gene: .; clone size: .; V gene: TRBV18; J gene: TRBJ2-7; CDR3 length: 15; CDR3 protein: CASSLGQGNLDEQYF; CDR3 DNA: TGTGCCAGCTCCCTAGGTCAGGGCAATTTAGACGAGCAGTACTTC
D gene: .; clone size: .; V gene: TRBV3-1; J gene: TRBJ1-4; CDR3 length: 16; CDR3 protein: CASSQERLAINEKLFF; CDR3 DNA: TGTGCCAGCAGCCAAGAACGCCTCGCCATTAATGAAAAACTGTTTTTT
D gene: TRBD1; clone size: .; V gene: TRBV12-3/TRBV12-4; J gene: TRBJ2-6; CDR3 length: 18; CDR3 protein: CASSLLGQGARGANVLTF; CDR3 DNA: TGTGCCAGCAGTTTGCTCGGACAGGGGGCGCGCGGGGCCAACGTCCTGACTTTC
D gene: .; clone size: many; V gene: TRBV6-1; J gene: TRBJ2-2; CDR3 length: 15; CDR3 protein: CASSALGSSTGELFF; CDR3 DNA: TGTGCCAGCAGTGCGTTGGGCAGTTCCACCGGGGAGCTGTTTTTT
D gene: .; clone size: many; V gene: TRBV3-1; J gene: TRBJ2-7; CDR3 length: 15; CDR3 protein: CASSQEKGGAYEQYF; CDR3 DNA: TGTGCCAGCAGCCAAGAAAAGGGGGGTGCCTACGAGCAGTACTTC
D gene: TRBD2; clone size: few; V gene: TRBV20-1; J gene: TRBJ2-3; CDR3 length: 15; CDR3 protein: CSAALRAGATDTQYF; CDR3 DNA: TGCAGTGCTGCCCTTAGAGCGGGGGCCACAGATACGCAGTATTTT
D gene: TRBD2; clone size: .; V gene: TRBV7-9; J gene: TRBJ2-1; CDR3 length: 17; CDR3 protein: CASSALSGAGGKNEQFF; CDR3 DNA: TGTGCCAGCAGCGCCCTCAGTGGAGCGGGGGGGAAAAATGAGCAGTTCTTC
D gene: .; clone size: many; V gene: TRBV2; J gene: TRBJ1-3; CDR3 length: 15; CDR3 protein: CASSAPGISGNTIYF; CDR3 DNA: TGTGCCAGCAGCGCCCCAGGCATCTCTGGAAACACCATATATTTT
D gene: .; clone size: many; V gene: TRBV2; J gene: TRBJ2-3; CDR3 length: 16; CDR3 protein: CASSENPGPNTDTQYF; CDR3 DNA: TGTGCCAGCAGTGAAAACCCGGGACCAAACACAGATACGCAGTATTTT
D gene: .; clone size: many; V gene: TRBV7-9; J gene: TRBJ2-2; CDR3 length: 13; CDR3 protein: CASRPLGVVELFF; CDR3 DNA: TGTGCCAGCAGGCCTCTGGGGGTGGTGGAGCTGTTTTTT
D gene: .; clone size: many; V gene: TRBV11-2; J gene: TRBJ2-1; CDR3 length: 13; CDR3 protein: CASSFGRAGEQFF; CDR3 DNA: TGTGCCAGCAGCTTTGGTCGGGCGGGGGAGCAGTTCTTC
D gene: TRBD2; clone size: many; V gene: TRBV3-1; J gene: TRBJ2-7; CDR3 length: 14; CDR3 protein: CASSQVAGVYEQYF; CDR3 DNA: TGTGCCAGCAGCCAAGTCGCGGGAGTGTACGAGCAGTACTTC
D gene: .; clone size: few; V gene: TRBV6-1; J gene: TRBJ2-2; CDR3 length: 15; CDR3 protein: CASKHGGPDTGELFF; CDR3 DNA: TGTGCCAGCAAGCACGGGGGTCCTGACACCGGGGAGCTGTTTTTT
D gene: .; clone size: .; V gene: TRBV29-1; J gene: TRBJ1-1; CDR3 length: 12; CDR3 protein: CSVNLGGTLAFF; CDR3 DNA: TGCAGCGTCAACCTGGGGGGGACATTAGCTTTCTTT
D gene: .; clone size: few; V gene: TRBV2; J gene: TRBJ2-2; CDR3 length: 15; CDR3 protein: CASMGYPDSSGELFF; CDR3 DNA: TGTGCCAGCATGGGGTACCCGGATAGTTCCGGGGAGCTGTTTTTT
D gene: .; clone size: few; V gene: TRBV6-2/TRBV6-3; J gene: TRBJ2-6; CDR3 length: 14; CDR3 protein: CASSEVSGANVLTF; CDR3 DNA: TGTGCCAGCAGTGAAGTATCTGGGGCCAACGTCCTGACTTTC
D gene: TRBD2; clone size: many; V gene: TRBV11-2; J gene: TRBJ2-3; CDR3 length: 16; CDR3 protein: CASSENSGLRTDTQYF; CDR3 DNA: TGTGCCAGCAGCGAAAATTCGGGACTACGCACAGATACGCAGTATTTT
D gene: .; clone size: many; V gene: TRBV11-2; J gene: TRBJ1-4; CDR3 length: 14; CDR3 protein: CASSPILAPEKLFF; CDR3 DNA: TGTGCCAGCAGCCCGATCCTGGCGCCTGAAAAACTGTTTTTT
D gene: TRBD1; clone size: many; V gene: TRBV18; J gene: TRBJ1-1; CDR3 length: 17; CDR3 protein: CASSPVPGQGSNTEAFF; CDR3 DNA: TGTGCCAGCTCACCAGTCCCGGGACAGGGATCGAACACTGAAGCTTTCTTT
D gene: .; clone size: many; V gene: TRBV4-2; J gene: TRBJ2-1; CDR3 length: 15; CDR3 protein: CASSQVGSSYNEQFF; CDR3 DNA: TGTGCCAGCAGCCAGGTCGGATCTTCCTACAATGAGCAGTTCTTC
D gene: .; clone size: .; V gene: TRBV6-5; J gene: TRBJ1-2; CDR3 length: 13; CDR3 protein: CASSYRELYGYTF; CDR3 DNA: TGTGCCAGCAGTTACCGGGAACTCTATGGCTACACCTTC
D gene: .; clone size: few; V gene: TRBV2; J gene: TRBJ2-2; CDR3 length: 19; CDR3 protein: CASSELRLARTANTGELFF; CDR3 DNA: TGTGCCAGCAGTGAACTCCGGCTAGCGCGGACCGCGAACACCGGGGAGCTGTTTTTT
D gene: TRBD1; clone size: many; V gene: TRBV28; J gene: TRBJ2-3; CDR3 length: 15; CDR3 protein: CASSSPGQGPDTQYF; CDR3 DNA: TGTGCCAGCAGTTCCCCGGGACAGGGTCCAGATACGCAGTATTTT
D gene: TRBD2; clone size: few; V gene: TRBV7-2; J gene: TRBJ2-4; CDR3 length: 16; CDR3 protein: CASSLKSSGWGDIQYF; CDR3 DNA: TGTGCCAGCAGCTTAAAATCTAGCGGGTGGGGGGACATTCAGTACTTC